This T cell receptor (beta chain) emerged from a study of T cell responses to AZD1222 COVID-19 vaccine. Study findings and constraints: Just 6 or 7 AZD1222 recipients were seropositive at baseline. Distributed over spike, vaccine-associated CD4 TCRs predominated at 160-218 and 743-854.

TCRdb keeps only in-frame clones here, not all; method: immunoSEQ multiplex PCR. The table shows about 120,000 clones, with 70% to 90% occurring only once. On this clone itself: The target antigen is unknown.

The sequences come from peripheral blood, collected on day 0 of AZD1222 vaccination. The TCR comes from an adult in good health.

The CDR3: CASSQGTTDTQYF. In nucleotides, the CDR3 is TGTGCCAGCAGCCAGGGTACCACAGATACGCAGTATTTT. The genes are TRBV14 and TRBJ2-3; D not resolved. CDR3 length: 13 amino acids. V lost 3 bases to trimming and J lost 2 bases, with 6 bases between them. Looked up from germline, CDR1 is SGHDN and CDR2 is FVKESK.